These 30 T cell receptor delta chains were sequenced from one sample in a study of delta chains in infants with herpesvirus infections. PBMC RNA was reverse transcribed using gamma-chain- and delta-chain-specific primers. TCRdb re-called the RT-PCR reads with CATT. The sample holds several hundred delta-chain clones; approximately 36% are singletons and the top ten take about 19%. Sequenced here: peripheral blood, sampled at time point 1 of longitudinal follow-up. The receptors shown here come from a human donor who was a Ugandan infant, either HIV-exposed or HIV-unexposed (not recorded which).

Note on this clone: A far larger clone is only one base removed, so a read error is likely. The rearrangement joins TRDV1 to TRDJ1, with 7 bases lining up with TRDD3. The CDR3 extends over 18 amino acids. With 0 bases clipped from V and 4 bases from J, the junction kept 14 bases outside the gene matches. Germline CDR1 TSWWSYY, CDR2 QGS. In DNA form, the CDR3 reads TGTGCTCTTGGGGAACTTCCCCCCCTGGGGGGTACGAACGATAAACTCATCTTT. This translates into CALGELPPLGGTNDKLIF.

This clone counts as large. The CDR3 DNA follows: TGTGCCTGTGACAGTACTGGGGGATACTCCTGGGACACCCGACAGATGTTTTTC. It yields the protein CACDSTGGYSWDTRQMFF. This chain links TRDV2 with TRDJ3; TRDD3 matches at 11 bases. The germline gives CDR1 GEAIGNYY, CDR2 EKD. The V gene end was trimmed by 2 bases and the J gene end by 0 bases; junction bases not matched to a gene: 2. There are 18 residues in the CDR3.

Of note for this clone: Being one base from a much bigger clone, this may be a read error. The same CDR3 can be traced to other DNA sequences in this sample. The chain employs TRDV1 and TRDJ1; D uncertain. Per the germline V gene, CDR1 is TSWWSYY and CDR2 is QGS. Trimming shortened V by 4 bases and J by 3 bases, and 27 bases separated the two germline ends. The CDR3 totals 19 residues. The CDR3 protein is CALGVVLTLGPPHSDKLIF. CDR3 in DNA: TGTGCTCTTGGGGTCGTATTGACTCTAGGGCCGCCCCACTCCGATAAACTCATCTTT.

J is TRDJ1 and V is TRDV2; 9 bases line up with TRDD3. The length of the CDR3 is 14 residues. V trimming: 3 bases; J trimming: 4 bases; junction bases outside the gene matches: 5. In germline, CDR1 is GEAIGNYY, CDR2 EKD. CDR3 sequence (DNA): TGTGCCTGTGACCCACGGGGATACGTCGATAAACTCATCTTT. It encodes CACDPRGYVDKLIF.

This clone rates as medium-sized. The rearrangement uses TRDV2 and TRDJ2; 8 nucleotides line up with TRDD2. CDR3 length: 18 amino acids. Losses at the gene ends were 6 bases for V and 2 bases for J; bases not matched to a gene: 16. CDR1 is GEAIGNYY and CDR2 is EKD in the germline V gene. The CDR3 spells CACFKRGLPRGLTAQLFF. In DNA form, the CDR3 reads TGTGCCTGTTTTAAAAGGGGCCTTCCTAGGGGGTTGACAGCACAACTCTTCTTT.

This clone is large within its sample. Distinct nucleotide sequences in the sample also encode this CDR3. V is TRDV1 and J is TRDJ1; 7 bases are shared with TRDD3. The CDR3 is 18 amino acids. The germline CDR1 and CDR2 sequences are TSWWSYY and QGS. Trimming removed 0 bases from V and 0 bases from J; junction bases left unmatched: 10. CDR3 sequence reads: CALGELKPTDTDTDKLIF. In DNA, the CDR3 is TGTGCTCTTGGGGAACTGAAACCTACGGATACGGACACCGATAAACTCATCTTT.

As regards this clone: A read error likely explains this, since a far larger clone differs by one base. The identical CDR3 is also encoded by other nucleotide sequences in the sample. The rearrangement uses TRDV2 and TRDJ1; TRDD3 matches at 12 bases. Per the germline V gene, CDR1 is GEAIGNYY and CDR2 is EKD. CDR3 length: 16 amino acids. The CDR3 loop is CACDYWGIHDTDKLIF. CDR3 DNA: TGTGCCTGTGACTACTGGGGGATACACGACACCGACAAACTCATCTTT.

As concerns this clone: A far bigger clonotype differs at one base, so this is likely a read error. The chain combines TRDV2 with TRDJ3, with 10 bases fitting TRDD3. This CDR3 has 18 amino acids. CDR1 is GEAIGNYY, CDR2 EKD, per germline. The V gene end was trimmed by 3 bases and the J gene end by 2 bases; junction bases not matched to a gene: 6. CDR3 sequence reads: CACDALGDWTWDTRQMFF. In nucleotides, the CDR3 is TGTGCCTGTGACGCACTGGGGGATTGGACCTGGGACACCCGACAGATGTTTTTC.

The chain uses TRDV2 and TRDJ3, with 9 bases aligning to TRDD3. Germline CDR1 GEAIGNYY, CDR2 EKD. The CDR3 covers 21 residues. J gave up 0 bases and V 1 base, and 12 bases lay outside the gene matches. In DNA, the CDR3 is TGTGCCTGTGACACAGTACTGGGGGACATTTCGAGCTCCTGGGACACCCGACAGATGTTTTTC. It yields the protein CACDTVLGDISSSWDTRQMFF.

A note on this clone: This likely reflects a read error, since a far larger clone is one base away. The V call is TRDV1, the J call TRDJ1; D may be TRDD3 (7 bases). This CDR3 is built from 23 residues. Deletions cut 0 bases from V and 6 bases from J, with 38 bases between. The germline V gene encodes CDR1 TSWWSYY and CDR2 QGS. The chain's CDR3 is CALGELILRSYASLGVSGNKLIF. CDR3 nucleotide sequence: TGTGCTCTTGGGGAACTAATTCTTAGGTCCTACGCTAGTCTGGGGGTCTCCGGCAATAAACTCATCTTT.

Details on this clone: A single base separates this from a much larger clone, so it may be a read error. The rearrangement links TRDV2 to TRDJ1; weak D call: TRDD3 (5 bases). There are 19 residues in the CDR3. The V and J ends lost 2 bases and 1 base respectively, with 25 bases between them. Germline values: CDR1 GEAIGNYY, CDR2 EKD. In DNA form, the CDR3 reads TGTGCCTGTGACAGTGGGAAGGAACACGGGGGCTTGTGCACCGATAAACTCATCTTT. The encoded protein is CACDSGKEHGGLCTDKLIF.

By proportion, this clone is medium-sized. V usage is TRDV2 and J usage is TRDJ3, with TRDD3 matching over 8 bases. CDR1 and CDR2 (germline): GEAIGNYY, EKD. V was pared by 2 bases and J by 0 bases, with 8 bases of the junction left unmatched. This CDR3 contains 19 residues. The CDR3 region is CACDSWGTRSSWDTRQMFF. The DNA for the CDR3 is TGTGCCTGTGACAGCTGGGGGACGCGGAGCTCCTGGGACACCCGACAGATGTTTTTC.

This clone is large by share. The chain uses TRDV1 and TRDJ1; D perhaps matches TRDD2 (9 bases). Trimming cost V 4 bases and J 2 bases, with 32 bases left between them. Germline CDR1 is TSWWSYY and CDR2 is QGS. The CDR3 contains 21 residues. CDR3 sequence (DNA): TGTGCTCTTGGGGGACCCCTTCCTACGGGCGTGCTGGGGGAGCCGACCGATAAACTCATCTTT. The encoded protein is CALGGPLPTGVLGEPTDKLIF.

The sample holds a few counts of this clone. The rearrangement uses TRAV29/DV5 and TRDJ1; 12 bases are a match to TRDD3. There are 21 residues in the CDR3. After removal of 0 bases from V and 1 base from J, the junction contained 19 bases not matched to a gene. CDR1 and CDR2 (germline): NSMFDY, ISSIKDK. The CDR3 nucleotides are TGTGCAGCAAGCGTGGCCCCTGGGGGATACGCGTATCCGGAGGCCACCGATAAACTCATCTTT. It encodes CAASVAPGGYAYPEATDKLIF. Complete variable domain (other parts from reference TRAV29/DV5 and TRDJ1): DQQVKQNSPSLSVQEGRISILNCDYTNSMFDYFLWYKKYPAEGPTFLISISSIKDKNEDGRFTVFLNKSAKHLSLHIVPSQPGDSAVYFCAASVAPGGYAYPEATDKLIFGKGTRVTVEP.

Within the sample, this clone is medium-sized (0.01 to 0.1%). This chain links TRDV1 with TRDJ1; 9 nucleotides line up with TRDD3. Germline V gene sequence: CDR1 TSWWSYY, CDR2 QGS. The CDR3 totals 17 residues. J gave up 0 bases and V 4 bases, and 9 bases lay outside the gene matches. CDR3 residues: CALGGLLGIRNTDKLIF. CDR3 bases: TGTGCTCTTGGGGGCCTTCTGGGGATACGAAACACCGATAAACTCATCTTT.

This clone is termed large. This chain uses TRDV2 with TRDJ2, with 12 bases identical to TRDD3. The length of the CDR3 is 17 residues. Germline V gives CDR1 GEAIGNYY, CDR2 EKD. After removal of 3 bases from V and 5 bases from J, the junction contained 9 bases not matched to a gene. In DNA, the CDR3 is TGTGCCTGTGACGCACTGGGGGATACAGGAACTACAGCACAACTCTTCTTT. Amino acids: CACDALGDTGTTAQLFF.

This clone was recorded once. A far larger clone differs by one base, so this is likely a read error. CDR3 sequence (DNA): TGTGCTCTTGGGGATCATACAGGGTACACCGATAAACCCATCTTT. This gives the protein CALGDHTGYTDKPIF. The rearrangement joins TRDV1 to TRDJ1; D gene unclear. Per germline, CDR1 TSWWSYY and CDR2 QGS. This CDR3 is 15 amino acids long.

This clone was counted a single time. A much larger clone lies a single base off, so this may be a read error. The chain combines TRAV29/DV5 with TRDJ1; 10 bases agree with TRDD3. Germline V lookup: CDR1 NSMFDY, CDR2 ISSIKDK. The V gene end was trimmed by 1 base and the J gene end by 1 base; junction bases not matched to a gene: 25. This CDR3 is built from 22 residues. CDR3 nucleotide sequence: TGTGCAGCAAGCTTCACGGGAGGGGCCCTACTGGGGGATTTGGTTCCCACCGATAAACTCATCTTT. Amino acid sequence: CAASFTGGALLGDLVPTDKLIF. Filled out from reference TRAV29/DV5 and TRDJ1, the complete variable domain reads DQQVKQNSPSLSVQEGRISILNCDYTNSMFDYFLWYKKYPAEGPTFLISISSIKDKNEDGRFTVFLNKSAKHLSLHIVPSQPGDSAVYFCAASFTGGALLGDLVPTDKLIFGKGTRVTVEP.

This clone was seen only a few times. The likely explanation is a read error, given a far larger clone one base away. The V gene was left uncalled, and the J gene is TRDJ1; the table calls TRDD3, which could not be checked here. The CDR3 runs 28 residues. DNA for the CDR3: TGCGCTACAGGCTGGGTTCCATCTCACACGTACCCGAAATCTACGATCCGACTGGGGGGTCGTAAGGCGGATAAACTCATCTTT. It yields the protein CATGWVPSHTYPKSTIRLGGRKADKLIF.

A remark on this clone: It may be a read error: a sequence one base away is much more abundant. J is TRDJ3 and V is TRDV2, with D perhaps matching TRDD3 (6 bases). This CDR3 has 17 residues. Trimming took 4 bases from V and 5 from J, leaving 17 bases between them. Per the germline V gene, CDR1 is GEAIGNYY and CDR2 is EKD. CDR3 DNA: TGTGCCTGTGATATACTGGTGGATACCCGGGACACCCGACAGATGTTTTTC. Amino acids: CACDILVDTRDTRQMFF.

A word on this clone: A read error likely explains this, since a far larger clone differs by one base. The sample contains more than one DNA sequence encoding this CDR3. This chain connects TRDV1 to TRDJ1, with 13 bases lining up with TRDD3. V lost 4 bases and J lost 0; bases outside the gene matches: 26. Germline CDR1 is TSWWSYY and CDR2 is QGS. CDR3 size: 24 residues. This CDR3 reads CALGVLRGTLGDTRGALYTDKLIF. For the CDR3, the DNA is TGTGCTCTTGGGGTTCTACGAGGAACACTGGGGGATACGCGGGGTGCCTTGTACACCGATAAACTCATCTTT.

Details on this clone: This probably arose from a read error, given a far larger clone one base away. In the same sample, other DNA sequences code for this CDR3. The CDR3 spells CACDTVLGDSTWDTRQMFF. For the CDR3, the DNA is TGTGCCTGTGACACCGTACTGGGGGATAGCACCTGGGACACCCGACAGATGTTTTTC. V and J are TRDV2 and TRDJ3, with 11 nucleotides matching TRDD3. The germline gives CDR1 GEAIGNYY, CDR2 EKD. The CDR3 is 19 residues long. Trimming took 0 bases from V and 2 from J; bases not matched to a gene: 5.

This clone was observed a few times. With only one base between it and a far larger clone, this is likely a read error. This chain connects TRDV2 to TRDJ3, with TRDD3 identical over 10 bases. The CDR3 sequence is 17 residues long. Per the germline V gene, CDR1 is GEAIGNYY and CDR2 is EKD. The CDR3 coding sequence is TGTGCCTGTGACACTACTGGGGGATTTTGGGACACCCGACAGACGTTTTTC. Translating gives CACDTTGGFWDTRQTFF.

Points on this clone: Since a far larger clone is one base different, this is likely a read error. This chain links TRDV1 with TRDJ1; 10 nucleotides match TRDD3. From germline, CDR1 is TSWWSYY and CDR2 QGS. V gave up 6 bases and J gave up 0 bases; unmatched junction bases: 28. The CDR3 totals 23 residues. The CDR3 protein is CALGGGNTDPVMGDTWYTDKLIF. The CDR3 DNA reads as TGTGCTCTTGGTGGGGGTAATACCGATCCAGTAATGGGGGATACATGGTACACCGATAAACTCATCTTT.

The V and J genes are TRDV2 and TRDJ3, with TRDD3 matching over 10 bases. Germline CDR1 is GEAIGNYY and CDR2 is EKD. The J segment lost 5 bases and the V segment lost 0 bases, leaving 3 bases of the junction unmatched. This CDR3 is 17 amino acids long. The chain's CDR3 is CACDTVGDTRDTRQMFF. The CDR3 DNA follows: TGTGCCTGTGACACCGTGGGGGATACCCGGGACACCCGACAGATGTTTTTC.

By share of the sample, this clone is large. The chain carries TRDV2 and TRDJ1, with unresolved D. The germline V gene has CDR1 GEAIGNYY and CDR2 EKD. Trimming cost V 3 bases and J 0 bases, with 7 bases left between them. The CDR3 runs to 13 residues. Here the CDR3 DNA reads TGTGCCTGTGACGCACTTGACACCGATAAACTCATCTTT. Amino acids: CACDALDTDKLIF.

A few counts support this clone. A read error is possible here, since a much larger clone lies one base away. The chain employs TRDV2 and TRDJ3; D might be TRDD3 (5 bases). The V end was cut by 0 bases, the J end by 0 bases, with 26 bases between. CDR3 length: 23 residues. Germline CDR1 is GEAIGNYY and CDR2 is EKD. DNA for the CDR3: TGTGCCTGTGACACCGTAGGGGACTCCTCTATGGTTATTAGCTCCTGGGACACCCGACAGATGTTTTTC. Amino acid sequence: CACDTVGDSSMVISSWDTRQMFF.

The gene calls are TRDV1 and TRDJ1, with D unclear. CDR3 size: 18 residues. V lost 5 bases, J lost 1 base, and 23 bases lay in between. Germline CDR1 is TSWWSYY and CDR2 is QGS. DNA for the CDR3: TGTGCTCTTGGGAACGGAGCTCGTCTAATTTTTTTCACCGATAAACTCATCTTT. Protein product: CALGNGARLIFFTDKLIF.

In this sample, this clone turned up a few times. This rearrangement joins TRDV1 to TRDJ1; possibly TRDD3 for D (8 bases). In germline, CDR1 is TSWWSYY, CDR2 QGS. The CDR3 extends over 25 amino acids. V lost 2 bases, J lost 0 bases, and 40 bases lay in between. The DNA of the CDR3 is TGTGCTCTTGGGGAAGATTCCTACGTTATCGCCCACCGGGGGATAGAGGGGGCATACACCGATAAACTCATCTTT. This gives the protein CALGEDSYVIAHRGIEGAYTDKLIF.

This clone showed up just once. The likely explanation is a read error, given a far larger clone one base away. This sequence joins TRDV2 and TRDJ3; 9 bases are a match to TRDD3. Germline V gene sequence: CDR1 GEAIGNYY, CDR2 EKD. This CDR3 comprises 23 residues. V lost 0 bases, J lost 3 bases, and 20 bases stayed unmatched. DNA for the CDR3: TGTGCCTGTGACACCGGAGGGTTACTGGGGGACGGTCCTAATGTCTGGGACACCCGACAGATGTTTTTC. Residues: CACDTGGLLGDGPNVWDTRQMFF.